This passage covers 6 T cell receptor beta chains from one sample sequenced in a study of T cell responses to AZD1222 COVID-19 vaccine. Assay: immunoSEQ multiplex PCR; the TCRdb copy retains only in-frame clones and omits some. The table shows about 120,000 clones, with 80% to 90% occurring only once. Sequencing was performed on peripheral blood, taken on day 0 of MenACWY control vaccination. The origin of the receptors is an adult in good health.

This chain joins TRBV12-3 or TRBV12-4 and TRBJ1-4; tentative D call: TRBD1 (6 bases). The CDR3 spans 12 residues. The germline V and J ends were trimmed by 5 bases and 6 bases, with 7 bases remaining between them. CDR3 in amino acids: CASSGQYEKLFF. DNA for the CDR3: TGTGCCAGCAGTGGACAGTATGAAAAACTGTTTTTT.

The chain joins TRBV7-3 to TRBJ2-1; perhaps TRBD2 as D (6 bases). V was trimmed by 3 bases and J by 7 bases, leaving 16 bases between them. Germline values: CDR1 SGHTA, CDR2 FQGTGA. The CDR3 is 15 residues long. The chain's CDR3 is CASSFRASTRNEQFF. CDR3 in DNA: TGTGCCAGCAGCTTCCGGGCCTCGACTAGGAATGAGCAGTTCTTC.

This sequence joins TRBV27 and TRBJ2-1; TRBD1 matches 7 bases. This CDR3 has 17 residues. Per germline, CDR1 MNHEY and CDR2 SMNVEV (reference sequence). V gave up 0 bases and J gave up 0 bases; unmatched junction bases: 5. The CDR3 here is CASSLSQGDSSYNEQFF. CDR3 DNA: TGTGCCAGCAGTTTATCTCAAGGGGACAGCTCCTACAATGAGCAGTTCTTC.

The rearrangement links TRBV7-2 to TRBJ2-5, with a possible D match to TRBD2 (5 bases). CDR1 is SGHTA and CDR2 is FQGNSA in the germline V gene. V was shortened by 5 bases and J by 7 bases, with 20 bases between the two germline ends. CDR3 length: 15 residues. The CDR3 loop reads CASSPPFGSAGTQYF. As DNA, the CDR3 is TGTGCCAGCAGCCCACCCTTTGGAAGTGCGGGGACCCAGTACTTC.

The gene calls are TRBV23-1 and TRBJ1-2; D is uncertain. TRBV23-1 is an ORF, and what it does is uncertain. V was trimmed by 3 bases and J by 1 base, leaving 15 bases between them. This CDR3 is built from 16 residues. This CDR3 is CASSHLLSRNNYGYTF. The DNA for the CDR3 is TGCGCCAGCAGTCATTTACTGTCCAGAAATAACTATGGCTACACCTTC.

This chain connects TRBV9 to TRBJ2-2; D gene ambiguous. The CDR3 contains 13 residues. Trimming pared 3 bases from V and 2 bases from J, leaving 5 bases between. Germline CDR1 is SGDLS and CDR2 is YYNGEE. The CDR3 loop reads CASSESNTGELFF. DNA of the CDR3: TGTGCCAGCAGCGAAAGTAACACCGGGGAGCTGTTTTTT.